The sequence of this T cell receptor (beta chain) was determined in a study of blood T cell repertoires in COVID-19 (dated by TCRdb to 2018 to 2021). About the investigation overall: Samples covering the acute and convalescent phases of COVID-19 were provided by collaborators in the United States, Italy and Spain. The material from the prospective study consisted of cDNA or gDNA derived from T cells, B-cell-depleted T cells, or PBMCs. Deeply sampled blood TCRbeta repertoires from subjects exposed to, actively infected with, or recovered from COVID-19 were included in the dataset. A freely available public database, intended as a resource for researchers studying the immune response to SARS-CoV-2, is where the repertoires were released. The samples were drawn from the first 160 participants of the ongoing ImmuneRACE study and from 950 to 1,500 subjects provided by 6 global collaborators. A de-identified subject ID, COVID-19 status, age in years and sex were almost always included in the sample metadata. HLA class I and class II types, where available, came from metadata supplied by the sample provider rather than from assay-based typing. Overall study results and their limits: The quantity of clinical and demographic metadata differed by source and by participant and was supplied without curation.

V lost 1 base and J lost 1 base, and the count of bases not matched to a germline gene is 3. From cysteine to phenylalanine, the CDR3 is 17 amino acids long. Of all the DNA, just the CDR3 is kept, 51 bases in frame from base 1. From the germline V gene (reference sequence), CDR1 is MNHEY and CDR2 is SMNVEV. Turning to this clone: Its antigen has not been determined. Base qualities are not recorded, but no much larger clone differs from it by a single base.

Enrolling through a virtual design, the prospective study's participants ranged in age from roughly 18 to 95 years and lived across some 23 United States geographic areas. In the prospective study, cohorts were assigned on the basis of participant-reported clinical history obtained from a screening survey and a study questionnaire. Recovered participants in ImmuneRACE Cohort 3 were defined as having two consecutive negative NP/OP PCR tests, clearance from a healthcare professional, or resolution of symptoms. Each participant in the prospective study had whole blood, serum and a nasopharyngeal or oropharyngeal swab collected by mobile phlebotomists. Additional blood draws and questionnaires over an approximately two-month period could optionally be provided by prospective study participants. Blood samples from the prospective study were shipped frozen or at room temperature prior to DNA extraction.

TCRbeta CDR3 regions were amplified from genomic DNA by means of the immunoSEQ Assay, a bias-controlled multiplex PCR. The study's own analysis went as follows. Within the assay, amplification of reference gene primers was used to estimate how many nucleated cells each sample contained. Sequence reads were collapsed and filtered to measure the absolute abundance of every unique TCRbeta CDR3 rearrangement. Productive Simpson clonality was computed per sample as the square root of Simpson's diversity index over productive rearrangements. TCRdb provides this immuneACCESS table in a form limited to in-frame rearrangements. Some clones are lacking; in checked studies, under half of them reflect an unresolved V gene, and why the rest are absent is not known. V and J calls and clone size are those listed in that table; D and trimming were worked out from the DNA. This sample is represented by 150,000 to 200,000 clones; about 80% of them were singletons. Together, the top ten hold approximately 3% of the sample.

The material sequenced was PBMCs or T cells enriched from blood (not recorded which). Here the chain combines TRBV27 and TRBJ1-5, with 11 bases in between that match TRBD1. This TCR was sampled from a woman aged 55-75 years who had recovered from COVID-19. The CDR3 in this case is CASSLFGTGGSNQPQHF. The DNA sequence is given as TGTGCCAGCAGTTTATTCGGGACAGGGGGAAGCAATCAGCCCCAGCATTTT.